This TCR beta chain originates from a study of cytomegalovirus exposure and HLA in healthy donors. Researchers ran the PCR with 60 Vbeta and 13 Jbeta primers. Produced via immunoSEQ multiplex PCR; TCRdb's table is partial and in-frame only. The repertoire holds some 180,000 clones, with 70% to 80% as singletons. Specimen: PBMCs. The TCR sequence derives from a young man in good health and CMV-seronegative.

The DNA of the CDR3 is TGTGCCAGCAGTGCCAGAGGGCCCCTGGATACCTACGAGCAGTACTTC. Translation: CASSARGPLDTYEQYF. This rearrangement joins TRBV2 to TRBJ2-7; perhaps TRBD2 as D (5 bases). The V and J ends lost 4 bases and 2 bases respectively, with 18 bases between them. CDR3 length equals 16 residues. Germline V lookup: CDR1 SNHLY, CDR2 FYNNEI.